Following are 3 T cell receptor beta chains from one sample sequenced in a study of metastatic and nonmetastatic thyroid tumors. Every patient underwent thyroid surgery untreated. TCRdb re-called the PCR reads via MiXCR. Among about 39,000 clones, approximately 20% were seen once, and the ten largest hold approximately 13%. The specimen sequenced was tumor tissue. The receptors stem from a female donor with papillary thyroid cancer or a benign thyroid nodule (not recorded which). Some clones in this sample may be carry-over from other donors' samples.

At least ten counts were recorded for this clone. The chain uses TRBV5-4 and TRBJ1-2; 10 nucleotides match TRBD1. Germline loops: CDR1 SGHNT, CDR2 YYREEE (reference sequence). V shed 4 bases and J 7 bases; nucleotides not matched to a gene: 10. The CDR3 runs to 15 residues. DNA for the CDR3: TGTGCCAGCAGCCGGTGGACAGGGGGGCTCGGTGGCTACACCTTC. It encodes CASSRWTGGLGGYTF. The variable domain in full, completed from reference TRBV5-4 and TRBJ1-2, reads ETGVTQSPTHLIKTRGQQVTLRCSSQSGHNTVSWYQQALGQGPQFIFQYYREEENGRGNFPPRFSGLQFPNYSSELNVNALELDDSALYLCASSRWTGGLGGYTFGSGTRLTVV.

The V call is TRBV19, the J call TRBJ2-1; unclear D gene. V gave up 3 bases and J gave up 10 bases, with 13 bases separating them. CDR3 size: 13 residues. Per germline, CDR1 LNHDA and CDR2 SQIVND (reference sequence). For the CDR3, the DNA is TGTGCCAGTAGTATGGGTCGACATGGAGAGCAGTTCTTC. Its protein product is CASSMGRHGEQFF.

The CDR3 coding sequence is TGCAGTGCAAGTTCCGGTTACTCCTACGAGCAGTACTTC. Its protein product is CSASSGYSYEQYF. V and J are TRBV20-1 and TRBJ2-7; no firm D call. This CDR3 is built from 13 residues. The germline CDR1 and CDR2 sequences are DFQATT and SNEGSKA (reference sequence). V lost 6 bases and J lost 0, with 12 bases in between.